Each of the 30 T cell receptor beta chains below was sequenced from the same sample in a study of T cells in women clearing cervical HPV infection. The assay was immunoSEQ multiplex PCR, and TCRdb's table has in-frame clones only and misses some. The sample table sets out under 30,000 clones. Material for sequencing was blood buffy coat. The receptors come from a woman aged 18-70 years with a cervical HPV16 infection that either progressed to CIN3+ or cleared (not recorded which).

A note on this clone: The CDR3 end is not reached by the read, which stops 3 residues before it; the germline J gene fills it in. The chain carries TRBV2 and TRBJ1-1; the match to TRBD1 covers 7 bases. Germline V CDR1 and CDR2: SNHLY, FYNNEI. The ends lost 10 bases at V and 5 bases at J; junction bases unmatched: 10. This CDR3 spans 13 amino acids. CDR3 DNA, as far as it was read: TGTGCCACTAAGGAGGGGGCTACAACTGAA. It codes for CATKEGATTE. The whole CDR3 sequence reads CATKEGATTEAFF.

A word on this clone: The DNA ends 3 residues before the CDR3 does, and the rest of the CDR3 is filled in from the germline J gene. The V gene is TRBV2, the J gene TRBJ2-7; 12 nucleotides line up with TRBD1. Germline values: CDR1 SNHLY, CDR2 FYNNEI. V was clipped by 4 bases and J by 4 bases; unmatched bases: 5. CDR3 size: 15 residues. This CDR3 is CASSALGQGAYEQYF. CDR3 DNA, as far as it was read: TGTGCCAGCAGTGCACTGGGACAGGGGGCATACGAG.

With regard to this clone: Germline is not matched at one junction end, which may reflect a read error. The missing CDR3 end, 3 residues past where the read stops, is filled in from the germline J gene. The sample has other DNA sequences that encode this CDR3 too. This chain connects TRBV30 to TRBJ1-3; D uncertain. This CDR3 spans 13 amino acids. Germline CDR1 is GTSNPN and CDR2 is SVGIG (reference sequence). The chain's CDR3 is CAWDYGSGNTIYF. The CDR3 DNA, read in part, is TGTGCCTGGGACTATGGCTCTGGAAACACT. The variable domain in full, with the rest retrieved from reference TRBV30 and TRBJ1-3, is SQTIHQWPATLVQPVGSPLSLECTVEGTSNPNLYWYRQAAGRGLQLLFYSVGIGQISSEVPQNLSASRPQDRQFILSSKKLLLSDSGFYLCAWDYGSGNTIYFGEGSWLTVV.

To note about this clone: The read terminates 3 residues ahead of where the CDR3 ends, so the germline J gene completes it. The chain is built from TRBV19 and TRBJ2-2; possibly TRBD1 for D (6 bases). Germline V gene lookup returns CDR1 LNHDA and CDR2 SQIVND (reference sequence). Deletions cut 5 bases from V and 4 bases from J, with 11 bases between. The CDR3 is made up of 14 amino acids. The DNA read from the CDR3 is TGTGCCAGTAGTCCCAGGGGTACCACCGGGGAG. Translating it yields CASSPRGTTGE. The full CDR3 protein reads CASSPRGTTGELFF.

Note on this clone: Sequencing ends 3 residues short of the CDR3 end; the germline J gene provides the rest. The V gene is TRBV5-1, the J gene TRBJ1-1, with D perhaps TRBD1 (6 bases). The length of the CDR3 is 14 residues. The V gene's germline CDR1 is SGHRS and CDR2 YFSETQ. V dropped 4 bases and J dropped 3 bases, with 13 bases sitting between them. The CDR3 sequence is CASSHRESDTEAFF. The sequenced part of the CDR3 DNA is TGCGCCAGCAGCCACAGGGAGTCGGACACTGAA.

About this clone: With the read ending 3 residues before the CDR3 end, the germline J gene is used to fill in that end. This chain links TRBV7-3 with TRBJ1-2, with a possible D match to TRBD1 (6 bases). The CDR3 consists of 13 residues. The germline V gene has CDR1 SGHTA and CDR2 FQGTGA. CDR3 sequence reads: CASSSGGRGSYTF. CDR3 DNA (partial): TGTGCCAGCAGCTCGGGCGGGAGGGGGAGC.

In regard to this clone: Coverage ceases 3 residues before the CDR3 finishes, and the germline J gene fills in the end. The chain has TRBV7-2 and TRBJ2-7; D gene uncertain. V lost 5 bases and J lost 2, with 4 bases in between. CDR3 length: 11 amino acids. Germline assignment: CDR1 SGHTA and CDR2 FQGNSA. The sequenced part of the CDR3 DNA is TGTGCCAGCAGCGCGACCTACGAG. It translates to CASSATYE. The CDR3 in its entirety is CASSATYEQYF.

Concerning this clone itself: The read falls 3 residues short of the CDR3 end, and the missing part is taken from the germline J gene. The rearrangement uses TRBV19 and TRBJ1-2; the D gene is possibly TRBD1 (5 bases). The CDR3 consists of 15 residues. Per germline, CDR1 LNHDA and CDR2 SQIVND (reference sequence). Partial CDR3 DNA: TGTGCCAGCGGGGGACTAGCGGGAAGCACAGATACC. This encodes CASGGLAGSTDT. The CDR3 as a whole reads CASGGLAGSTDTYTF.

The part of the CDR3 DNA that was read is TGCGCCAGCAGTGAACAGGGGGCTACCTACGAG. Translation: CASSEQGATYE. The full CDR3 reads CASSEQGATYEQYF. The chain carries TRBV10-1 and TRBJ2-7; 9 bases fit TRBD1. Sequencing ends 3 residues short of the CDR3 end; the germline J gene provides the rest. J was trimmed by 2 bases and V by 3 bases; bases with no gene match: 2. Per the germline V gene, CDR1 is WNHNN and CDR2 is SYGVQD (reference sequence). CDR3 size: 14 residues.

Concerning this clone: Compared with germline, one end of the junction differs, possibly owing to a read error. The read is 3 residues too short to cover the CDR3 end, so that end is filled in from the germline J gene. The chain combines TRBV5-4 with TRBJ1-1, with D perhaps TRBD1 (5 bases). The CDR3 covers 14 residues. CDR1 SGHNT and CDR2 YYREEE come from the germline V gene (reference sequence). CDR3 bases read: TGTGCCGGCAGCTGGTGGGGGGATAACACTGAA. Its protein product is CAGSWWGDNTE. The complete CDR3 sequence is CAGSWWGDNTEAFF.

A word on this clone: Read coverage stops 3 residues before the CDR3 terminus; the germline J gene supplies the remainder. The chain recombines TRBV7-2 with TRBJ2-3; no clear D. V was pared by 4 bases and J by 4 bases, with 9 bases between. The CDR3 loop spans 13 amino acids. Germline assignment: CDR1 SGHTA and CDR2 FQGNSA. The sequenced part of the CDR3 DNA is TGTGCCAGCAGCTATAAATGGCCAGATACG. Its translation is CASSYKWPDT. The CDR3, in full, reads CASSYKWPDTQYF.

A word on this clone: The CDR3 is cut off 3 residues early in the read; its end comes from the germline J gene. V is TRBV5-1 and J is TRBJ2-3; 7 bases match TRBD1. Germline loops: CDR1 SGHRS, CDR2 YFSETQ. The CDR3 runs to 14 residues. V trimming: 4 bases; J trimming: 5 bases; junction bases outside the gene matches: 7. The CDR3 loop is CASSHRDSKDTQYF. CDR3 DNA, as far as it was read: TGCGCCAGCAGCCACCGGGACAGTAAAGATACG.

For this clone: The CDR3 extends 3 residues past the end of the read, so its final part is completed from the germline J gene. This chain uses TRBV5-1 with TRBJ1-1; perhaps TRBD1 as D (5 bases). Trimming left V 0 bases short and J 4 bases short, with 13 bases between. The germline gives CDR1 SGHRS, CDR2 YFSETQ. The CDR3 extends over 15 amino acids. The sequenced CDR3 bases are TGCGCCAGCAGCTTGGTCGGGGACGGGGGCACTGAA. This sequence encodes CASSLVGDGGTE. The full CDR3 protein reads CASSLVGDGGTEAFF. Using reference TRBV5-1 and TRBJ1-1 for the parts outside the CDR3, the full variable domain is KAGVTQTPRYLIKTRGQQVTLSCSPISGHRSVSWYQQTPGQGLQFLFEYFSETQRNKGNFPGRFSGRQFSNSRSEMNVSTLELGDSALYLCASSLVGDGGTEAFFGQGTRLTVV.

In regard to this clone: The sequenced fragment ends 3 residues before the CDR3 boundary, so the rest is inferred from the germline J gene. This chain uses TRBV4-1 with TRBJ1-5; D is unclear. The germline gives CDR1 MGHRA, CDR2 YSYEKL. The CDR3 sequence is 15 residues long. The V and J ends lost 0 bases and 1 base respectively, with 7 bases between them. The CDR3 bases that were read are TGCGCCAGCAGCCAAGATCCGAGGAGCAATCAGCCC. This translates into CASSQDPRSNQP. The full CDR3 protein is CASSQDPRSNQPQHF.

Of note for this clone: The observed sequence ends 3 residues before the CDR3 terminus, with the missing tail filled in from the germline J gene. The rearrangement joins TRBV7-8 to TRBJ1-1, with a weak D call TRBD1 (6 bases). The CDR3 contains 14 residues. Germline CDR1 SGHVS, CDR2 FQNEAQ. CDR3 region: CASSLDIGTRQAFF. The sequenced CDR3 bases are TGTGCCAGCAGCTTAGATATCGGGACAAGGCAA.

Points on this clone: The read ends 3 residues shy of where the CDR3 ends; the end is completed using the germline J gene. V usage is TRBV7-6 and J usage is TRBJ2-7; 10 bases match TRBD1. The length of the CDR3 is 14 residues. The V and J ends lost 5 bases and 5 bases, in that order; junction bases with no gene match: 6. The germline gives CDR1 SGHVS, CDR2 FNYEAQ. The part of the CDR3 DNA that was read is TGTGCCAGCAGCCGGGGACAGGGGATGGACGAG. The encoded protein is CASSRGQGMDE. The full CDR3 reads CASSRGQGMDEQYF. Based on the CDR3 plus reference TRBV7-6 and TRBJ2-7, the full variable domain is GAGVSQSPRYKVTKRGQDVALRCDPISGHVSLYWYRQALGQGPEFLTYFNYEAQQDKSGLPNDRFSAERPEGSISTLTIQRTEQRDSAMYRCASSRGQGMDEQYFGPGTRLTVT.

By frequency, this clone is medium-sized. The CDR3 goes on 3 residues after the read ends, and that part is filled in from the germline J gene. The rearrangement joins TRBV18 to TRBJ2-7; tentative D call: TRBD2 (6 bases). The CDR3 extends over 15 amino acids. Between the trimmed V and J ends, which lost 6 bases and 2 bases, there was a span of 17 bases. The germline V gene encodes CDR1 KGHSH and CDR2 LQKENI. CDR3 bases read: TGTGCCAGCTCCCCGAATGGGGGGTCCCCCTACGAG. This translates into CASSPNGGSPYE. The CDR3 as a whole reads CASSPNGGSPYEQYF.

By frequency, this clone registers medium-sized. The CDR3 sequence: CASSEARSGAAKNIQYF. The DNA read from the CDR3 is TGTGCCAGCAGTGAAGCTAGAAGCGGGGCAGCCAAAAACATT. This chain connects TRBV6-1 to TRBJ2-4; the match to TRBD2 covers 7 bases. The read stops 3 residues short of the end of the CDR3; the missing end is completed from the germline J gene. From germline, CDR1 is MNHNS and CDR2 SASEGT. The CDR3 sequence is 17 residues long. After removal of 0 bases from V and 0 bases from J, the junction contained 5 bases not matched to a gene.

Notes on this clone: The read gets to within 3 residues of the CDR3 end, and the germline J gene fills in the rest. V and J are TRBV30 and TRBJ2-1; TRBD2 matches 8 bases. V shed 3 bases and J 7 bases; nucleotides not matched to a gene: 8. The germline V gene encodes CDR1 GTSNPN and CDR2 SVGIG (reference sequence). This CDR3 comprises 14 residues. The part of the CDR3 DNA that was read is TGTGCCTGGAGAGCGGGAGCGGGGTTGAATGAG. It encodes CAWRAGAGLNE. The full CDR3 protein reads CAWRAGAGLNEQFF.

About this clone: Sequencing ends 3 residues short of the CDR3 end; the germline J gene provides the rest. The chain carries TRBV30 and TRBJ2-4, with TRBD1 matching over 10 bases. Germline V gene sequence: CDR1 GTSNPN, CDR2 SVGIG (reference sequence). The CDR3 totals 15 residues. CDR3 DNA (partial): TGTGCCTGGAGTGATGACAGGGGGCCTAACTATGGT. It translates to CAWSDDRGPNYG. The whole CDR3 is CAWSDDRGPNYGQYF.

In the case of this clone: The read is 3 residues too short to cover the CDR3 end, so that end is filled in from the germline J gene. The chain employs TRBV6-2 or TRBV6-3 and TRBJ2-1; D is undetermined. Germline V CDR1 and CDR2: MNHEY, SVGEGT. V lost 5 bases to trimming and J lost 0 bases, with 8 bases between them. The CDR3 has 14 residues. The CDR3 bases that were read are TGTGCCAGCAGTACAAGTCCCTCCTACAATGAG. Protein sequence: CASSTSPSYNE. The CDR3 in full is CASSTSPSYNEQFF.

This clone shows up as medium-sized by frequency. The sequence runs out 3 residues before the end of the CDR3; the remainder is reconstructed from the germline J gene. V and J are TRBV10-1 and TRBJ2-3; TRBD2 matches 7 bases. From germline, CDR1 is WNHNN and CDR2 SYGVQD (reference sequence). V trimming: 3 bases; J trimming: 3 bases; junction bases outside the gene matches: 6. The CDR3 totals 15 residues. CDR3 in amino acids: CASSDLGGVTDTQYF. CDR3 bases read: TGCGCCAGCAGTGACCTTGGGGGGGTGACAGATACG.

Comments on this clone: The CDR3 goes on 3 residues after the read ends, and that part is filled in from the germline J gene. This chain connects TRBV6-1 to TRBJ2-2, with 7 bases identical to TRBD1. Germline V gives CDR1 MNHNS, CDR2 SASEGT. The CDR3 runs 14 residues. Partial CDR3 DNA: TGTGCCAGCAGTGGGGGACAGTGGAACGAAAAG. Translated, it gives CASSGGQWNEK. The entire CDR3 protein reads CASSGGQWNEKLFF.

In the case of this clone: A junction end diverges from the germline sequence, so it may reflect a read error. The sequenced fragment ends 3 residues before the CDR3 boundary, so the rest is inferred from the germline J gene. V gene TRBV7-7 combines with J gene TRBJ1-2, with D possibly TRBD1 on 5 matching bases. CDR1 and CDR2 from the germline V gene are SSHAT and FNYEAQ (reference sequence). The CDR3 loop spans 15 amino acids. The sequenced part of the CDR3 DNA is TGTGCTAGCAGCGCCCTTGGGGATCAGACAGATACC. As protein: CASSALGDQTDT. The full CDR3 reads CASSALGDQTDTYTF.

The part of the CDR3 DNA that was read is TGCGCCAGCAGCCAAGATGGCCCCACAGATACG. Translated: CASSQDGPTDT. The complete CDR3 sequence is CASSQDGPTDTQYF. The chain is built from TRBV4-1 and TRBJ2-3; no firm D call. The CDR3 end is not reached by the read, which stops 3 residues before it; the germline J gene fills it in. The V end lost 0 bases, the J end lost 2 bases, and 6 bases lay between the germline ends. This CDR3 has 14 residues. Germline V lookup: CDR1 MGHRA, CDR2 YSYEKL.

Comments on this clone: The DNA ends 3 residues before the CDR3 does, and the rest of the CDR3 is filled in from the germline J gene. The chain uses TRBV2 and TRBJ2-5; 9 bases match TRBD2. Germline V CDR1 and CDR2: SNHLY, FYNNEI. The CDR3 runs to 14 residues. The junction had 7 bases not matched to a gene; V was cut back by 6 bases and J by 5 bases. CDR3 in amino acids: CASRVGLAGETQYF. The sequenced CDR3 bases are TGTGCCAGCAGAGTGGGACTAGCCGGGGAGACC.

Comments on this clone: The CDR3 end is not reached by the read, which stops 3 residues before it; the germline J gene fills it in. J is TRBJ2-3 and V is TRBV10-3, with D possibly being TRBD2 (6 bases). This CDR3 contains 13 residues. Germline CDR1 and CDR2: ENHRY and SYGVKD. This CDR3 reads CAISAGFQETQYF. Incomplete CDR3 DNA: TGTGCCATCAGCGCGGGGTTCCAAGAGACG.

For this clone: The read ends 3 residues early relative to the CDR3; the germline J gene fills the gap. The chain employs TRBV7-9 and TRBJ2-4; tentatively, D is TRBD2 (7 bases). The length of the CDR3 is 14 residues. Per germline, CDR1 SEHNR and CDR2 FQNEAQ (reference sequence). V was trimmed by 7 bases and J by 9 bases, leaving 19 bases between them. The sequenced CDR3 bases are TGTGCCAGCAACTTGGGGGGGGCGAACAGCATT. It translates to CASNLGGANSI. The full CDR3 protein is CASNLGGANSIQYF.

About this clone: The DNA ends 3 residues before the CDR3 does, and the rest of the CDR3 is filled in from the germline J gene. This chain joins TRBV5-1 and TRBJ2-7, with a tentative D call TRBD2 (5 bases). The ends were cut back, 0 bases at V and 3 bases at J, with 13 bases in the middle. From germline, CDR1 is SGHRS and CDR2 YFSETQ. The CDR3 extends over 15 amino acids. This CDR3 reads CASSLAAGEGYEQYF. The sequenced CDR3 bases are TGCGCCAGCAGCTTGGCGGCCGGAGAGGGCTACGAG. The whole variable domain, filled in from reference TRBV5-1 and TRBJ2-7, reads KAGVTQTPRYLIKTRGQQVTLSCSPISGHRSVSWYQQTPGQGLQFLFEYFSETQRNKGNFPGRFSGRQFSNSRSEMNVSTLELGDSALYLCASSLAAGEGYEQYFGPGTRLTVT.

Remarks on this clone: The DNA ends 3 residues before the CDR3 does, and the rest of the CDR3 is filled in from the germline J gene. This chain connects TRBV20-1 to TRBJ2-2; D remains unclear. Germline V gene data show CDR1 as DFQATT and CDR2 as SNEGSKA (reference sequence). CDR3 length: 15 amino acids. The ends were cut back, 4 bases at V and 3 bases at J, with 15 bases in the middle. The CDR3 bases that were read are TGCAGTGCTAAGAGGCTAGAGGTTGACACCGGGGAG. It specifies CSAKRLEVDTGE. The CDR3 reads in full as CSAKRLEVDTGELFF.